This TCR beta chain stems from a study of a mutant IDH1 vaccine in newly diagnosed glioma. About the study: The earlier regimen, radiotherapy, temozolomide, or both, was most often both. Week 35 was safety follow-up visit V12; week 47 was end-of-study visit V13.

This table comes from immunoSEQ multiplex PCR, and its TCRdb copy is limited to in-frame clones, with some not included. Among nearly 55,000 clones listed, 84% were seen once. Time point here: week 35, safety follow-up. A single vaccine dose contained 300 ug of mutant IDH1 20-mer peptide, and topical imiquimod was used with it. Comment on this clone: Its antigen remains unidentified.

The CDR3 is 14 amino acids. The germline gives CDR1 PRHDT, CDR2 FYEKMQ (reference sequence). The V and J ends lost 5 bases and 1 base respectively, with 11 bases between them. This chain joins TRBV13 and TRBJ1-1, with a possible D match to TRBD1 (5 bases). The sequence was collected from a woman aged 18-29 years with glioma. Sequencing used PBMCs, obtained from a glioma patient whose treatment included an IDH1 peptide vaccine. The CDR3 DNA follows: TGTGCCAGCAGCGCCAGGGTAAAGAACACTGAAGCTTTCTTT. As protein: CASSARVKNTEAFF.